This record looks at one T cell receptor (beta chain) sequence and its context. Its antigen is unidentified. TCRdb analysed the 5' RACE reads with MiXCR anew, one entry per CDR3 protein. The data contain roughly 280,000 distinct CDR3 sequences, around 20% of them singletons. The data belong to a study of CD8 T cells in ankylosing spondylitis. General study points: Reported data indicate significant enrichment of disease-linked clones within matched ankylosing spondylitis synovial fluid. The study identified a TCR beta motif of several highly homologous variants that appeared characteristic of ankylosing spondylitis blood. Disease-linked clones had a CD8+ phenotype and relatively low frequency in peripheral blood.

Per germline, CDR1 MRHNA and CDR2 SNTAGT. Germline trimming cut 7 bases from V and 1 base from J; bases unmatched to any gene: 7. The CDR3 has 15 residues. The specimen sequenced was blood, either unsorted or a sorted T cell fraction (not recorded which). The receptor comes from a male donor with ankylosing spondylitis or in good health (not recorded which). The rearrangement uses TRBV6-4 and TRBJ2-3; 8 nucleotides match TRBD2. CDR3 in DNA: TGTGCCAGCACAGCCAGAGCGGGAGGCACAGATACGCAGTATTTT. Amino acid sequence: CASTARAGGTDTQYF.